The 19 T cell receptor beta chains reported below all come from one sample, sequenced in a study of cytomegalovirus exposure and HLA in healthy donors. The PCR was carried out with 60 Vbeta primers and 13 Jbeta primers. Using immunoSEQ multiplex PCR, the repertoire was profiled, and TCRdb retains in-frame clones only, with some absent. The table records 150,000 to 200,000 clones, less than 80% of them present only once. The sample was PBMCs. The receptor set was obtained from a woman in her forties in good health and CMV-seronegative.

The J gene is TRBJ1-2, the V gene TRBV19; D gene uncertain. The germline V and J ends were trimmed by 9 bases and 6 bases, with 14 bases remaining between them. Germline V gene data show CDR1 as LNHDA and CDR2 as SQIVND (reference sequence). The CDR3 spans 12 residues. CDR3 nucleotide sequence: TGTGCCAGCCAGTATTCGGGGAATGGCTACACCTTC. Its protein product is CASQYSGNGYTF.

J is TRBJ1-2 and V is TRBV5-4; the D gene is possibly TRBD1 (6 bases). The CDR3 loop spans 14 amino acids. Germline assignment: CDR1 SGHNT and CDR2 YYREEE (reference sequence). V dropped 4 bases and J dropped 4 bases, with 14 bases sitting between them. CDR3 bases: TGTGCCAGCAGCCCGGACAGTTCCCCCTATGGCTACACCTTC. It encodes CASSPDSSPYGYTF. Drawing the rest from reference TRBV5-4 and TRBJ1-2, the complete variable domain is ETGVTQSPTHLIKTRGQQVTLRCSSQSGHNTVSWYQQALGQGPQFIFQYYREEENGRGNFPPRFSGLQFPNYSSELNVNALELDDSALYLCASSPDSSPYGYTFGSGTRLTVV.

This chain connects TRBV6-5 to TRBJ1-1; D call uncertain. Trimming stripped 5 bases from V and 3 bases from J, with 13 bases between. CDR1 is MNHEY, CDR2 SVGAGI, per germline. CDR3 length: 14 amino acids. The CDR3 DNA is TGTGCCAGCAGTGCGTTAGGGAGTTACACTGAAGCTTTCTTT. Encoded protein: CASSALGSYTEAFF.

The chain recombines TRBV19 with TRBJ2-3; 8 positions agree with TRBD1. CDR1 and CDR2 from the germline V gene are LNHDA and SQIVND (reference sequence). The CDR3 extends over 16 amino acids. V shed 6 bases and J 2 bases; nucleotides not matched to a gene: 10. The CDR3 loop reads CASSRRQGSHTDTQYF. CDR3 DNA sequence: TGTGCCAGTAGCCGAAGACAGGGGTCCCACACAGATACGCAGTATTTT.

The rearrangement links TRBV28 to TRBJ2-5, with TRBD2 matching 12 bases. Germline V CDR1 and CDR2: MDHEN, SYDVKM. This CDR3 contains 18 residues. V shed 5 bases, J shed 11 bases, and the junction held 21 bases outside the gene matches. CDR3 sequence reads: CASSAMTRTSGIRGEQYF. The CDR3 DNA reads TGTGCCAGCAGTGCCATGACGCGGACTAGCGGGATACGAGGGGAGCAGTACTTC.

The chain recombines TRBV18 with TRBJ2-7; TRBD1 aligns across 7 bases. CDR3 length: 16 amino acids. Losses at the gene ends were 3 bases for V and 3 bases for J; bases not matched to a gene: 11. Germline-derived CDR1 and CDR2 are KGHSH and LQKENI. The CDR3 region is CASSPSTRDRSYEQYF. The CDR3, as DNA: TGTGCCAGCTCACCTTCTACGAGGGACAGAAGCTACGAGCAGTACTTC.

The chain has TRBV7-2 and TRBJ2-1; no firm D call. V dropped 1 base and J dropped 0 bases, with 7 bases sitting between them. CDR3 size: 15 residues. Germline CDR1 SGHTA, CDR2 FQGNSA. CDR3 bases: TGTGCCAGCAGCTTAGTTGGCAGCTCCTACAATGAGCAGTTCTTC. Protein: CASSLVGSSYNEQFF.

The chain employs TRBV9 and TRBJ2-5; 10 bases match TRBD2. The trim removed 0 bases at V and 2 bases at J, leaving 1 base unmatched. The germline CDR1 and CDR2 sequences are SGDLS and YYNGEE. The CDR3 covers 15 residues. The CDR3 DNA is TGTGCCAGCAGCGTAGTAGCGGGGGGACAAGAGACCCAGTACTTC. Protein: CASSVVAGGQETQYF.

The chain uses TRBV5-4 and TRBJ2-1, with 9 positions matching TRBD1. Germline V lookup: CDR1 SGHNT, CDR2 YYREEE (reference sequence). CDR3 length: 15 amino acids. The V segment lost 4 bases and the J segment 0 bases; nucleotides outside the gene matches: 2. The CDR3 DNA follows: TGTGCCAGCAGCCGACAGGGGGGCTCCTACAATGAGCAGTTCTTC. As protein: CASSRQGGSYNEQFF.

V is TRBV9 and J is TRBJ1-1; TRBD1 matches at 8 bases. CDR3 length: 16 residues. Germline lookup yields CDR1 SGDLS and CDR2 YYNGEE. V trimming: 4 bases; J trimming: 2 bases; junction bases outside the gene matches: 10. CDR3 sequence reads: CASSQGAIWRNTEAFF. The DNA for the CDR3 is TGTGCCAGCAGCCAGGGGGCGATTTGGAGAAACACTGAAGCTTTCTTT.

This clone showed up just once. This chain uses TRBV11-2 with TRBJ2-7, with D perhaps matching TRBD1 (7 bases). Trimming took 5 bases from V and 5 from J, leaving 16 bases between them. Germline values: CDR1 SGHAT, CDR2 FQNNGV. CDR3 length: 14 residues. The CDR3 sequence: CASSRQGGWNEQYF. In nucleotides, the CDR3 is TGTGCCAGCAGCCGTCAGGGGGGATGGAACGAGCAGTACTTC.

The chain couples TRBV4-3 to TRBJ2-2; 12 nucleotides align to TRBD2. Trimming removed 1 base from V and 5 bases from J; junction bases left unmatched: 2. The CDR3 length is 16 residues. Per germline, CDR1 LGHNA and CDR2 YSLEER. In DNA, the CDR3 is TGCGCCAGCAGCCAAGTTCTAGCGGGAGGGACCGGGGAGCTGTTTTTT. This translates into CASSQVLAGGTGELFF.

The J gene is TRBJ1-2, the V gene TRBV5-1; tentative D call: TRBD1 (6 bases). The CDR3 runs to 14 residues. Between the trimmed V and J ends, which lost 4 bases and 4 bases, there was a span of 14 bases. CDR1 is SGHRS, CDR2 YFSETQ, per germline. CDR3 amino acids: CASSPDRPSYGYTF. CDR3 coding DNA: TGCGCCAGCAGCCCTGACAGGCCTTCCTATGGCTACACCTTC.

This chain links TRBV18 with TRBJ2-7; 7 bases match TRBD2. In germline, CDR1 is KGHSH, CDR2 LQKENI. The V gene end was trimmed by 1 base and the J gene end by 0 bases; junction bases not matched to a gene: 6. This CDR3 has 16 amino acids. The CDR3 region has the DNA TGTGCCAGCTCACCACGGCTAGCGGCTAGCTCCTACGAGCAGTACTTC. It is translated as CASSPRLAASSYEQYF.

This clone was observed a handful of times. This CDR3 is CASSQLAGVPLYEQYF. In DNA, the CDR3 is TGCGCCAGCAGCCAACTAGCGGGGGTGCCGTTGTACGAGCAGTACTTC. The rearrangement uses TRBV4-1 and TRBJ2-7, with TRBD2 identical over 10 bases. Germline values: CDR1 MGHRA, CDR2 YSYEKL. V lost 2 bases and J lost 4; bases outside the gene matches: 8. The CDR3 runs to 16 residues.

The chain carries TRBV4-3 and TRBJ1-6; D might be TRBD1 (5 bases). This CDR3 has 15 amino acids. Per the germline V gene, CDR1 is LGHNA and CDR2 is YSLEER. Deletions cut 5 bases from V and 5 bases from J, with 13 bases between. CDR3 residues: CASSGGTANNSPLHF. The CDR3 nucleotides are TGCGCCAGCAGCGGCGGGACGGCTAATAATTCACCCCTCCACTTT.

The rearrangement joins TRBV20-1 to TRBJ2-7; D is unresolved. V was shortened by 0 bases and J by 7 bases, with 7 bases between the two germline ends. CDR3 length equals 11 residues. Per the germline V gene, CDR1 is DFQATT and CDR2 is SNEGSKA (reference sequence). The CDR3 DNA follows: TGCAGTGCTAGAGATCCCCCTGAGCAGTACTTC. Its translation is CSARDPPEQYF.

J is TRBJ2-3 and V is TRBV29-1, with 12 bases aligning to TRBD2. Germline CDR1 is SQVTM and CDR2 is ANQGSEA. J was trimmed by 11 bases and V by 7 bases; bases with no gene match: 10. The CDR3 has 13 residues. CDR3 in DNA: TGCAGCGGTCTAGCGGGAGGGAACGACGGGCAGTATTTT. This encodes CSGLAGGNDGQYF.

This clone occurred once. The V and J genes are TRBV5-1 and TRBJ2-5; D is perhaps TRBD2 (5 bases). Germline V gene sequence: CDR1 SGHRS, CDR2 YFSETQ. The CDR3 runs to 15 residues. V lost 2 bases, J lost 1 base, and 12 bases lay in between. CDR3 sequence: CASSFGVGVQETQYF. For the CDR3, the DNA is TGCGCCAGCAGCTTCGGGGTCGGGGTCCAAGAGACCCAGTACTTC.